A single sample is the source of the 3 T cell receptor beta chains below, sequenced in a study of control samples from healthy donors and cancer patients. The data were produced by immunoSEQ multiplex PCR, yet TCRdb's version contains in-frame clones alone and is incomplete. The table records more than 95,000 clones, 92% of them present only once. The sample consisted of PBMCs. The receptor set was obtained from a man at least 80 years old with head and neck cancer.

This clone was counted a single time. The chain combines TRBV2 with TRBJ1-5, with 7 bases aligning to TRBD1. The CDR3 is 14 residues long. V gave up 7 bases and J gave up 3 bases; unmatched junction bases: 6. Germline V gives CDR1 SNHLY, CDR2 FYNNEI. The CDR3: CASNTGTANQPQHF. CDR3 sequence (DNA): TGTGCCAGCAATACCGGGACAGCCAATCAGCCCCAGCATTTT.

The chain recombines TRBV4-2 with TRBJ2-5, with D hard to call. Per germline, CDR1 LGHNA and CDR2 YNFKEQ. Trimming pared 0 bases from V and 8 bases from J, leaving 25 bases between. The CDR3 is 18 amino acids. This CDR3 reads CASSQDTTPDTPDFTQYF. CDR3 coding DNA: TGTGCCAGCAGCCAAGATACAACTCCCGATACGCCCGACTTTACCCAGTACTTC.

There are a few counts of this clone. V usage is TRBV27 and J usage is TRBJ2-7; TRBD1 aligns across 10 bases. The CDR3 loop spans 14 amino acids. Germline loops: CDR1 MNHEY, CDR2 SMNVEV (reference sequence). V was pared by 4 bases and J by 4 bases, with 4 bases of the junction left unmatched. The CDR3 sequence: CASSSTGGSYEQYF. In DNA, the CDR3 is TGTGCCAGCAGTTCGACAGGGGGCTCTTACGAGCAGTACTTC.